This TCR beta chain was sequenced in a study of blood T cell repertoires in COVID-19. Across the whole study: Acute-phase and convalescent COVID-19 samples originated in the United States, Italy and Spain. The analysed material was cDNA or gDNA that came from T cells, B-cell-depleted T cells, or PBMCs.

V was pared by 3 bases and J by 4 bases, with 4 bases of the junction left unmatched. The CDR3 loop spans 13 amino acids. Germline assignment: CDR1 SGDLS and CDR2 YYNGEE. The authors' processing: Researchers report that nucleated cell counts were estimated from reference gene primer amplification. The table came from immunoSEQ multiplex PCR; TCRdb's copy has only in-frame clones and leaves some out. V and J calls plus clone size are reproduced from that table; the DNA served to infer D and trimming. The table lists roughly 200,000 clones, 80% of them singletons. V and J are TRBV9 and TRBJ2-7; 7 bases are a match to TRBD1. This sequence was found in a woman between 65 and 79 years old with acute or convalescent COVID-19. The sequenced sample was peripheral blood. This chain's CDR3 is CASSAEQGYEQYF. CDR3 nucleotide sequence: TGTGCCAGCAGCGCGGAACAGGGGTACGAGCAGTACTTC.